The rows below give T cell receptor beta chains drawn from one sample of a study of response to subunit inactivated influenza vaccine. TCRdb itself ran the RT-PCR reads through MiXCR, one entry per CDR3 protein. Of 550,000 to 600,000 distinct CDR3 sequences listed, approximately 12% are singletons. Source: PBMCs from blood, taken on the day of vaccination. Receptors were obtained from a man in his fifties or sixties who received an inactivated influenza vaccine. Each CDR3 is given with its conserved first and last residue. D genes are given only for firm matches. Size values are once, few and many counts, or a class for expanded clones, and some rows have none.

J gene	clone size	CDR3 length	V gene	D gene	CDR3 DNA	CDR3 protein
TRBJ2-2	once	14	TRBV5-4	-	TGTGCCAGCAGCCTACCGCGGCCCACCGGGGAGCTGTTTTTT	CASSLPRPTGELFF
TRBJ1-1	few	14	TRBV4-2	-	TGTGCCAGCAGCCGTAACAGGGAAAACACTGAAGCTTTCTTT	CASSRNRENTEAFF
TRBJ2-3	few	12	TRBV5-1	-	TGCGCCAGTGGGACGGGAACAGATACGCAGTATTTT	CASGTGTDTQYF
TRBJ1-4	few	14	TRBV7-7	-	TGTGCTAGCAGCCGAGGGACAAGAGGTGAAAAACTGTTTTTT	CASSRGTRGEKLFF
TRBJ2-7	few	14	TRBV20-1	-	TGCAGTGCTAGCGCGGCGGGATCCTCCTACGAGCAGTACTTC	CSASAAGSSYEQYF
TRBJ2-5	few	14	TRBV7-9	-	TGTGCCAGCAGCCCGGGGGACACCTCGCGGACCCAGTACTTC	CASSPGDTSRTQYF
TRBJ2-2	few	14	TRBV19	-	TGTGCCAGCCTAAGGGAAACGAACACCGGGGAGCTGTTTTTT	CASLRETNTGELFF
TRBJ1-1	-	14	TRBV29-1	TRBD1	TGCAGCGTCGAGAGAGGGGGCTTGAACACTGAAGCTTTCTTT	CSVERGGLNTEAFF
TRBJ2-7	-	15	TRBV7-9	-	TGTGCCAGCAGCTTATACAGGGAGAGGACCTACGAGCAGTACTTC	CASSLYRERTYEQYF
TRBJ2-1	few	16	TRBV10-3	TRBD2	TGTGCCATCAGTGAGTCCCGGGACTACCGGATGCATGAGCAGTTCTTC	CAISESRDYRMHEQFF
TRBJ2-1	few	13	TRBV12-3/TRBV12-4	-	TGTGCCAGCACCATCTGGGGGGACAATGAGCAGTTCTTC	CASTIWGDNEQFF
TRBJ1-5	-	15	TRBV12-3/TRBV12-4	-	TGTGCCAGCAGTCCAACCGGGACGGGGGACGGGCCCCAGCATTTT	CASSPTGTGDGPQHF
TRBJ2-1	-	15	TRBV10-3	TRBD2	TGTGCCATCAGTGAGTCCCTAGCGGGAGTCAATGAGCAGTTCTTC	CAISESLAGVNEQFF
TRBJ1-5	-	13	TRBV20-1	-	TGCAGTGCTAGACAATACCGCAATCAGCCCCAGCATTTT	CSARQYRNQPQHF
TRBJ2-7	-	14	TRBV10-3	-	TGTGCCATCAGACAGGACAAGAAATCCTACGAGCAGTACTTC	CAIRQDKKSYEQYF
TRBJ1-2	many	12	TRBV20-1	-	TGCAGTGCTGGACTCGGGGCCGCCAGGGTTTACTTC	CSAGLGAARVYF
TRBJ2-5	few	15	TRBV6-2/TRBV6-3	-	TGTGCCAGCAGTTACCCACTTGAGGTGCGAGAGACCCAGTACTTC	CASSYPLEVRETQYF
TRBJ2-5	-	13	TRBV20-1	-	TGCAGTGCTAGGGCAGGGAACCAAGAGACCCAGTACTTC	CSARAGNQETQYF
TRBJ2-7	many	13	TRBV20-1	-	TGCAGTGCTAGCGAACCGCCAACCTACGAGCAGTACTTC	CSASEPPTYEQYF
TRBJ2-7	many	13	TRBV11-2	-	TGTGCCAGCAGCTCCAACCGGGCCTACGAGCAGTACTTC	CASSSNRAYEQYF
TRBJ2-3	few	13	TRBV7-2	-	TGTGCCAGCAGCTTAACCCGATTTGACCCGCAGTATTTT	CASSLTRFDPQYF
TRBJ2-2	few	13	TRBV12-3/TRBV12-4	-	TGTGCCAGCAGTTCGACAGGCATCGGGGAGCTGTTTTTT	CASSSTGIGELFF
TRBJ1-5	-	13	TRBV7-9	-	TGTGCCAGCAGCTTAAACCAATTCGGGAACCAGCATTTT	CASSLNQFGNQHF
TRBJ2-3	-	18	TRBV4-2	TRBD2	TGTGCCAGCAGCCAACATCCGACTAGCGGGGTTAAGACAGATACGCAGTATTTT	CASSQHPTSGVKTDTQYF
TRBJ2-5	few	15	TRBV18	TRBD2	TGTGCCAGCTCACCACCGGCGGGAGTACAAGAGACCCAGTACTTC	CASSPPAGVQETQYF
TRBJ2-5	-	13	TRBV28	-	TGTGCCAGCAGTGGGACCGCCATCGTGGTCCAGTACTTC	CASSGTAIVVQYF
TRBJ1-5	-	15	TRBV28	-	TGTGCCAGCATCACTCAGGGGCAGGGCAATCAGCCCCAGCATTTT	CASITQGQGNQPQHF
TRBJ2-2	-	14	TRBV27	-	TGTGCCAGCAGTCAATGGGGACGTCCCGGGGAGCTGTTTTTT	CASSQWGRPGELFF
TRBJ2-5	once	16	TRBV5-1	TRBD2	TGCGCCAGCAGCCCTTCCGTGGGACTAGCGGGAGAGACCCAGTACTTC	CASSPSVGLAGETQYF
TRBJ2-3	many	15	TRBV3-1	TRBD2	TGTGCCAGCAGTCCGAAGGGGACTAGCTCGGATACGCAGTATTTT	CASSPKGTSSDTQYF
TRBJ2-7	-	14	TRBV29-1	TRBD1	TGCAGCGTTCTAAAGACAGGGGTTACCTACGAGCAGTACTTC	CSVLKTGVTYEQYF
TRBJ2-1	few	14	TRBV7-9	TRBD1	TGTGCCAGCAGTTGGGACAGGGTTATCGATGAGCAGTTCTTC	CASSWDRVIDEQFF
TRBJ2-7	few	14	TRBV11-2	TRBD2	TGTGCCAGTCGCGAGGGACTAGCGGGTGGAGAGCAGTACTTC	CASREGLAGGEQYF
TRBJ1-1	few	14	TRBV7-9	-	TGTGCCACCGGGGGTTACGGAATGAACACTGAAGCTTTCTTT	CATGGYGMNTEAFF
TRBJ1-3	many	15	TRBV9	-	TGTGCCAGCAGCGCCTCAGGAGTCTCTGGAAACACCATATATTTT	CASSASGVSGNTIYF
TRBJ2-4	many	14	TRBV4-1	-	TGCGCCAGCAGCCAAGTGTGGGGACGAGACATTCAGTACTTC	CASSQVWGRDIQYF
TRBJ2-3	-	12	TRBV24-1	-	TGTGCCACCAGTGCTAAGGGGGATACGCAGTATTTT	CATSAKGDTQYF
TRBJ2-5	many	13	TRBV7-2	-	TGTGCCAGCAGCTTAGCGCTATGGGAGACCCAGTACTTC	CASSLALWETQYF
TRBJ2-7	few	19	TRBV6-1	TRBD1	TGTGCCAGGCCAACTCAGAGCGACACCGGGACAGGGGGCTCCTACGAGCAGTACTTC	CARPTQSDTGTGGSYEQYF
TRBJ2-7	-	14	TRBV10-3	-	TGTGCCATCAGTGAGGGTGGGGCCGCGTACGAGCAGTACTTC	CAISEGGAAYEQYF
TRBJ1-5	few	17	TRBV5-5	-	TGTGCCAGCAGCGTCGCGCCAGAGGAGGGTAGCAATCAGCCCCAGCATTTT	CASSVAPEEGSNQPQHF
TRBJ2-5	-	14	TRBV2	TRBD2	TGTGCCAGCAGTGCCGCGGGGGGGGCAAGGACCCAGTACTTC	CASSAAGGARTQYF
TRBJ1-1	few	17	TRBV7-9	-	TGTGCCAGCAGCTTAGACAGTTTTGCGGGGGCGGGCACTGAAGCTTTCTTT	CASSLDSFAGAGTEAFF
TRBJ1-2	-	13	TRBV10-3	TRBD1	TGTGCCATCAGGGGGGACAGGAGGTATGGCTACATCTTC	CAIRGDRRYGYIF
TRBJ2-7	-	13	TRBV7-2	-	TGTGCCAGCAGTACAGGGAATACCTACGAGCAGTACTTC	CASSTGNTYEQYF
TRBJ2-7	-	13	TRBV18	-	TGTGCCAGCTCCCACCTACGCTCCTACGAGCAGTACTTC	CASSHLRSYEQYF
TRBJ2-4	-	14	TRBV6-2/TRBV6-3	TRBD1	TGTGCCAGCAGGGATCCGGGACAGAAAAACATTCAGTACTTC	CASRDPGQKNIQYF
TRBJ2-2	few	12	TRBV12-3/TRBV12-4	-	TGTGCCAGCACCAATGGAGCAGGGGAGCTGTTTTTT	CASTNGAGELFF
TRBJ2-1	many	15	TRBV7-2	TRBD2	TGTGCCAGCAGCCGCACTAGCGGGAATTACAATGAGCAGTTCTTC	CASSRTSGNYNEQFF
TRBJ2-7	-	13	TRBV12-3/TRBV12-4	TRBD2	TGTGCCAGCACCTTGGGGGGGAACTACGAGCAGTACTTC	CASTLGGNYEQYF
TRBJ1-1	few	14	TRBV6-2/TRBV6-3	-	TGTGCCAGCAGGAGAGATACAGGGAACACTGAAGCTTTCTTT	CASRRDTGNTEAFF
TRBJ2-5	few	12	TRBV2	-	TGTGCCAGCAACCCTGCCGCGGAGACCCAGTACTTC	CASNPAAETQYF